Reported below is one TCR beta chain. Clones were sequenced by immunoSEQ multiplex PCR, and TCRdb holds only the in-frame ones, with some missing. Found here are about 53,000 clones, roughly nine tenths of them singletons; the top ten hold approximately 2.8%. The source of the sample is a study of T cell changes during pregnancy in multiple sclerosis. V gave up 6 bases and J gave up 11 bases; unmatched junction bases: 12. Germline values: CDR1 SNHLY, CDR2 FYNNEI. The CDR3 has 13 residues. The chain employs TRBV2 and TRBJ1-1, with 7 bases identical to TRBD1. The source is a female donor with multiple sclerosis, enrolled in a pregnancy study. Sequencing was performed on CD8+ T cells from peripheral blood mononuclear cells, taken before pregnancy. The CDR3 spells CASSLYRGKDAFF. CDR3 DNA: TGTGCCAGCAGCCTCTACAGGGGAAAGGACGCTTTCTTT.